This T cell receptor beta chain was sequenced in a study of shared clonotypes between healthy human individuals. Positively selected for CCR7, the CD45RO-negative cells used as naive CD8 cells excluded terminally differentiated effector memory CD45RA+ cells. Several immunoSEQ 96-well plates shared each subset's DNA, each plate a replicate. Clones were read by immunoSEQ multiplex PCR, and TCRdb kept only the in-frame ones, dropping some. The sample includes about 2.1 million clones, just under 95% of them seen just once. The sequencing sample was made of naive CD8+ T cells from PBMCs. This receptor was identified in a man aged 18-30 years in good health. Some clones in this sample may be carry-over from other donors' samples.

The CDR3, as DNA: TGTGCCAGCAGTGACACCGGGTTAGCGGGATTCAGCAATGAGCAGTTCTTC. The encoded protein is CASSDTGLAGFSNEQFF. The genes are TRBV6-4 and TRBJ2-1; 8 bases agree with TRBD2. The germline V gene has CDR1 MRHNA and CDR2 SNTAGT. The CDR3 has 17 amino acids. The junction had 12 bases not matched to a gene; V was cut back by 2 bases and J by 6 bases.